This passage covers 22 T cell receptor beta chains from one sample sequenced in a study of early T cells in non-severe SARS-CoV-2 infection. TCRdb reprocessed the 5' RACE reads via MiXCR and lists one record per CDR3 protein. The table has about 64,000 distinct CDR3 sequences, around 20% seen once. This specimen consisted of whole blood, obtained at baseline. The source of these receptors is an adult who was a healthcare worker with PCR-confirmed SARS-CoV-2 infection or an uninfected control (not recorded which).

This clonotype was counted only a few times. The rearrangement links TRBV20-1 to TRBJ2-7; D ambiguous. Germline values: CDR1 DFQATT, CDR2 SNEGSKA (reference sequence). CDR3 length equals 12 residues. Trimming stripped 5 bases from V and 2 bases from J, with 10 bases between. CDR3 sequence: CSAEDGTYEQYF. The CDR3 DNA sequence: TGCAGTGCTGAGGACGGAACCTACGAGCAGTACTTC.

This clonotype has at least ten counts. The rearrangement uses TRBV6-4 and TRBJ1-5; D call uncertain. Germline V gene sequence: CDR1 MRHNA, CDR2 SNTAGT. V dropped 6 bases and J dropped 1 base, with 10 bases sitting between them. The CDR3 extends over 14 amino acids. CDR3 loop: CASSESNSNQPQHF. Written as DNA, the CDR3 is TGTGCCAGCAGCGAGTCTAACAGCAATCAGCCCCAGCATTTT.

This clonotype was seen a handful of times. J is TRBJ1-3 and V is TRBV3-1; no clear D. The CDR3 covers 14 residues. Germline V CDR1 and CDR2: LGHDT, YNNKEL (reference sequence). Trimming removed 4 bases from V and 1 base from J, with 8 bases in between. CDR3 nucleotide sequence: TGTGCCAGCAGCCCCCGGGGATCTGGAAACACCATATATTTT. Encoded protein: CASSPRGSGNTIYF.

In its sample, this clonotype was seen a few times. At one boundary the junction diverges from the germline segment, which might be a read error. The gene calls are TRBV2 and TRBJ2-7, with 7 bases identical to TRBD1. This CDR3 is 14 amino acids long. The germline V gene has CDR1 SNHLY and CDR2 FYNNEI. CDR3 sequence: CASIERTGGYEQYF. In DNA form, the CDR3 reads TGTGCCAGCATTGAACGGACAGGAGGCTACGAGCAGTACTTC. Combining the CDR3 with reference TRBV2 and TRBJ2-7 gives the whole variable domain EPEVTQTPSHQVTQMGQEVILRCVPISNHLYFYWYRQILGQKVEFLVSFYNNEISEKSEIFDDQFSVERPDGSNFTLKIRSTKLEDSAMYFCASIERTGGYEQYFGPGTRLTVT.

V usage is TRBV25-1 and J usage is TRBJ1-2; D uncertain. Germline V CDR1 and CDR2: MGHDK, SYGVNS. The CDR3 sequence is 15 residues long. V was cut by 3 bases and J by 0 bases, with 11 bases left in between. In DNA form, the CDR3 reads TGTGCCAGCAGTGATACCGGCGGGACTAACTATGGCTACACCTTC. It is translated as CASSDTGGTNYGYTF.

The chain carries TRBV4-3 and TRBJ2-1; 14 bases match TRBD2. With V trimmed by 1 base and J by 7 bases, 0 bases remained unmatched. The V gene's germline CDR1 is LGHNA and CDR2 YSLEER. This CDR3 contains 15 residues. CDR3: CASSQGLAGGNEQFF. The DNA for the CDR3 is TGCGCCAGCAGCCAAGGACTAGCGGGAGGGAATGAGCAGTTCTTC.

The chain uses TRBV20-1 and TRBJ1-5; tentatively, D is TRBD1 (5 bases). CDR1 DFQATT and CDR2 SNEGSKA come from the germline V gene (reference sequence). The CDR3 runs to 17 residues. With 1 base removed from V and 0 bases from J, the gap between germline ends came to 16 bases. CDR3 sequence: CSARGPGPHYSNQPQHF. The CDR3 DNA reads TGCAGTGCTAGAGGCCCGGGACCGCATTATAGCAATCAGCCCCAGCATTTT.

This clonotype was picked up many times. The chain joins TRBV7-9 to TRBJ1-4, with D tentatively TRBD1 (6 bases). CDR3 size: 15 residues. CDR1 SEHNR and CDR2 FQNEAQ come from the germline V gene (reference sequence). Trimming removed 6 bases from V and 7 bases from J, with 18 bases in between. The CDR3 coding sequence is TGTGCCAGCAGACGGGGGACAAACCAGGGTGAAAAACTGTTTTTT. Translation gives CASRRGTNQGEKLFF.

The chain links TRBV3-1 to TRBJ2-2; 10 bases align to TRBD1. The germline CDR1 and CDR2 sequences are LGHDT and YNNKEL (reference sequence). The ends lost 4 bases at V and 5 bases at J; junction bases unmatched: 4. The CDR3 is 15 amino acids. Here the CDR3 DNA reads TGTGCCAGCAGCCGAGGACAGGGGGAAACCGGGGAGCTGTTTTTT. Translated: CASSRGQGETGELFF. Full variable domain (rest looked up from reference TRBV3-1 and TRBJ2-2): DTAVSQTPKYLVTQMGNDKSIKCEQNLGHDTMYWYKQDSKKFLKIMFSYNNKELIINETVPNRFSPKSPDKAHLNLHINSLELGDSAVYFCASSRGQGETGELFFGEGSRLTVL.

This rearrangement joins TRBV9 to TRBJ2-3, with 16 nucleotides matching TRBD2. V dropped 4 bases and J dropped 6; count of bases not matched to a gene: 8. In germline, CDR1 is SGDLS, CDR2 YYNGEE. The CDR3 consists of 17 residues. CDR3 region: CASSLGLAGGPSDTQYF. CDR3 bases: TGTGCCAGCAGCCTGGGACTAGCGGGAGGGCCGTCGGATACGCAGTATTTT.

This chain connects TRBV11-2 to TRBJ1-1; D gene ambiguous. The ends were cut back, 3 bases at V and 7 bases at J, with 15 bases in the middle. Germline CDR1 reads SGHAT; CDR2 reads FQNNGV. The CDR3 runs 14 residues. The CDR3 DNA sequence: TGTGCCAGCAGCTTTACTGCGATAACAAGTGAAGCTTTCTTT. Its translation is CASSFTAITSEAFF.

With respect to this clonotype: One junction end disagrees with the germline gene, perhaps due to a read error. This chain connects TRBV20-1 to TRBJ2-5; D is undetermined. CDR1 is DFQATT, CDR2 SNEGSKA, per germline (reference sequence). CDR3 size: 13 residues. CDR3: CSARDLLQETQYF. CDR3 DNA: TGCAGTGCCAGAGATTTATTACAAGAGACCCAGTACTTC.

This clonotype has just a few counts. The chain uses TRBV6-2 or TRBV6-3 and TRBJ2-1; 8 positions match TRBD1. Germline V lookup: CDR1 MNHEY, CDR2 SVGEGT. The CDR3 is 16 amino acids. Unmatched junction bases numbered 10, after V lost 5 bases and J lost 4 bases. CDR3: CASSPPGTGFYNEQFF. As DNA, the CDR3 is TGTGCCAGCAGTCCACCCGGGACAGGCTTTTACAATGAGCAGTTCTTC.

V and J are TRBV18 and TRBJ1-4; 7 bases line up with TRBD1. The V segment lost 3 bases and the J segment 7 bases; nucleotides outside the gene matches: 8. Germline CDR1 KGHSH, CDR2 LQKENI. This CDR3 comprises 15 residues. CDR3 residues: CASSPVRDSGEKLFF. For the CDR3, the DNA is TGTGCCAGCTCACCGGTGCGGGACAGCGGTGAAAAACTGTTTTTT. Together with reference TRBV18 and TRBJ1-4, the CDR3 gives the full variable domain: NAGVMQNPRHLVRRRGQEARLRCSPMKGHSHVYWYRQLPEEGLKFMVYLQKENIIDESGMPKERFSAEFPKEGPSILRIQQVVRGDSAAYFCASSPVRDSGEKLFFGSGTQLSVL.

This clonotype has at least ten counts. The chain links TRBV12-5 to TRBJ1-1, with D unresolved. The CDR3 has 14 amino acids. From germline, CDR1 is LGHNT and CDR2 FRNRAP. V was clipped by 1 base and J by 1 base, with 7 bases between them. The CDR3 region is CASGLGWENTEAFF. CDR3 in DNA: TGTGCTAGTGGTTTGGGCTGGGAGAACACTGAAGCTTTCTTT. Full variable domain (missing parts from reference TRBV12-5 and TRBJ1-1): DARVTQTPRHKVTEMGQEVTMRCQPILGHNTVFWYRQTMMQGLELLAYFRNRAPLDDSGMPKDRFSAEMPDATLATLKIQPSEPRDSAVYFCASGLGWENTEAFFGQGTRLTVV.

J is TRBJ1-1 and V is TRBV24-1; unclear D gene. This CDR3 has 15 residues. Germline assignment: CDR1 KGHDR and CDR2 SFDVKD. Trimming removed 3 bases from V and 1 base from J, with 11 bases in between. CDR3 loop: CATSDPRPGNTEAFF. CDR3 nucleotides: TGTGCCACCAGTGATCCTCGTCCGGGGAACACTGAAGCTTTCTTT.

There are a few counts of this clonotype. The genes are TRBV7-9 and TRBJ2-3; D is unresolved. The germline V gene has CDR1 SEHNR and CDR2 FQNEAQ (reference sequence). Trimming took off 6 bases at V and 1 base at J, with 2 bases between the two ends. This CDR3 region has 11 residues. The CDR3 protein is CASRGTDTQYF. The CDR3 DNA is TGTGCCAGCAGAGGCACAGATACGCAGTATTTT.

The chain uses TRBV6-2 or TRBV6-3 and TRBJ1-1; weak D call: TRBD1 (5 bases). V was shortened by 6 bases and J by 8 bases, with 19 bases between the two germline ends. Germline values: CDR1 MNHEY, CDR2 SVGEGT. The CDR3 totals 14 residues. The CDR3 region is CASSNLRTEGEAFF. The CDR3, as DNA: TGTGCCAGCAGCAACCTCCGGACTGAGGGGGAAGCTTTCTTT.

V is TRBV7-9 and J is TRBJ2-3, with 13 positions matching TRBD2. V shed 4 bases and J 4 bases; nucleotides not matched to a gene: 5. Germline lookup yields CDR1 SEHNR and CDR2 FQNEAQ (reference sequence). The CDR3 runs 16 residues. As DNA, the CDR3 is TGTGCCAGCAGCTACCTGACTAGCGGGGGGCCAGATACGCAGTATTTT. This sequence encodes CASSYLTSGGPDTQYF. The variable domain in full, completed from reference TRBV7-9 and TRBJ2-3, reads DTGVSQNPRHKITKRGQNVTFRCDPISEHNRLYWYRQTLGQGPEFLTYFQNEAQLEKSRLLSDRFSAERPKGSFSTLEIQRTEQGDSAMYLCASSYLTSGGPDTQYFGPGTRLTVL.

This clonotype was recorded a few times. The rearrangement uses TRBV29-1 and TRBJ2-2; 9 nucleotides align to TRBD1. CDR3 length: 16 amino acids. The V segment lost 3 bases and the J segment 2 bases; nucleotides outside the gene matches: 7. Germline assignment: CDR1 SQVTM and CDR2 ANQGSEA. The CDR3 bases are TGCAGCGTTGAGCCCGGACAGGGGACCAACACCGGGGAGCTGTTTTTT. As protein: CSVEPGQGTNTGELFF.

This sequence joins TRBV15 and TRBJ2-3; D is perhaps TRBD1 or TRBD2 (6 bases each). Germline-derived CDR1 and CDR2 are LNHNV and YYDKDF (reference sequence). V was shortened by 1 base and J by 4 bases, with 18 bases between the two germline ends. This CDR3 spans 17 amino acids. CDR3 sequence reads: CATSRVGGITAADTQYF. As DNA, the CDR3 is TGTGCCACCAGCAGAGTGGGGGGCATTACAGCGGCAGATACGCAGTATTTT.

This clonotype appeared a few times. The V gene is TRBV28, the J gene TRBJ2-1, with TRBD2 matching 8 bases. After removal of 8 bases from V and 7 bases from J, the junction contained 10 bases not matched to a gene. The CDR3 covers 14 residues. Germline CDR1 reads MDHEN; CDR2 reads SYDVKM. CDR3 protein: CASGPGLDKNEQFF. The CDR3 nucleotides read TGTGCCAGCGGACCGGGACTAGACAAAAATGAGCAGTTCTTC.